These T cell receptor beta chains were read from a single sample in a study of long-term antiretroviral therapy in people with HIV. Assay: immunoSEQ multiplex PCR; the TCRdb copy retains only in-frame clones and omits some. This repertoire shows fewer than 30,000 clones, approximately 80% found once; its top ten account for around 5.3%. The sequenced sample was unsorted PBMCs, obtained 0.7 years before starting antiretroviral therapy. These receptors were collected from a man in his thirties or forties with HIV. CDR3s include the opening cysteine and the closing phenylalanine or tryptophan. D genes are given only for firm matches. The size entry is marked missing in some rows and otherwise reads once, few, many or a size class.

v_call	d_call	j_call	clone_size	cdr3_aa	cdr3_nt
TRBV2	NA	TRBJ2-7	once	CASSAGALSYEQYF	TGTGCCAGCAGCGCAGGAGCATTATCCTACGAGCAGTACTTC
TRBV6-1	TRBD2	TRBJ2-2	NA	CASSERAGQRPGELFF	TGTGCCAGCAGTGAACGAGCGGGGCAAAGACCCGGGGAGCTGTTTTTT
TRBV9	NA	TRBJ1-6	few	CASSVGTLGSPLHF	TGTGCCAGCAGCGTAGGGACGCTCGGTTCACCCCTCCACTTT
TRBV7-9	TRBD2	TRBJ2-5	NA	CASSLVAGRQETQYF	TGTGCCAGCAGCTTGGTAGCGGGGCGACAAGAGACCCAGTACTTC
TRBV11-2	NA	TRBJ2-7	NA	CASSLDRGLSYEQYF	TGTGCCAGCAGCTTAGATCGAGGTTTATCCTACGAGCAGTACTTC
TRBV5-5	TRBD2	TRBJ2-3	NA	CASSFRGGYTDTQYF	TGTGCCAGCAGCTTTCGCGGGGGTTACACAGATACGCAGTATTTT
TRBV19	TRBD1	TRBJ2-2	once	CASDRGLNTGELFF	TGTGCCAGTGACAGGGGGCTGAACACCGGGGAGCTGTTTTTT
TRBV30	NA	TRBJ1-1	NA	CAWGGGGATGTFF	TGTGCCTGGGGAGGGGGGGGCGCGACTGGGACTTTCTTT
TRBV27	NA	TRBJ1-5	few	CASSVGPGNQPQHF	TGTGCCAGCAGCGTGGGACCGGGCAATCAGCCCCAGCATTTT
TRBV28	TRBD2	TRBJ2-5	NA	CASSPTSGVQETQYF	TGTGCCAGCAGTCCTACTAGCGGGGTCCAAGAGACCCAGTACTTC
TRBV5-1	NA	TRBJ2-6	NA	CASSLSPRPSGANVLTF	TGCGCCAGCAGCTTGTCCCCCCGGCCCTCTGGGGCCAACGTCCTGACTTTC
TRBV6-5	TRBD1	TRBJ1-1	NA	CASKKGAANTEAFF	TGTGCCAGCAAGAAGGGGGCGGCGAACACTGAAGCTTTCTTT
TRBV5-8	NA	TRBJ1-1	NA	CASSLIGWGTEAFF	TGTGCCAGCAGCTTGATAGGGTGGGGTACTGAAGCTTTCTTT
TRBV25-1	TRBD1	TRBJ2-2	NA	CASVDRGPGELFF	TGTGCCAGCGTCGACAGGGGGCCCGGGGAGCTGTTTTTT
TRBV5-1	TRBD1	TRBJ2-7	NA	CASSLGQASSYEQYF	TGCGCCAGCAGCCTTGGACAGGCGAGCTCCTACGAGCAGTACTTC
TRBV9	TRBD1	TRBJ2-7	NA	CASSRQGAYEQYF	TGTGCCAGCAGCAGACAGGGGGCCTACGAGCAGTACTTC
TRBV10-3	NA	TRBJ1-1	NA	CAIRDVTVNTEAFF	TGTGCCATCAGGGACGTTACAGTGAACACTGAAGCTTTCTTT
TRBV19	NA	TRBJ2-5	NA	CASSLGVGRETQYF	TGTGCCAGTAGTCTCGGGGTTGGGAGGGAGACCCAGTACTTC
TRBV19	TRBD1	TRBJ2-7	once	CASSIDLDRVEQYF	TGTGCCAGTAGTATAGACCTTGACAGGGTCGAGCAGTACTTC
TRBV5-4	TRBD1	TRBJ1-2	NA	CASIRARDRGRRDHGYTF	TGTGCCAGCATCCGAGCCCGGGACAGGGGGCGTCGAGACCATGGCTACACCTTC
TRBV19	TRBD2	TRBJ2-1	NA	CASSPGLAWGYNEQFF	TGTGCCAGTAGTCCGGGACTAGCGTGGGGTTACAATGAGCAGTTCTTC
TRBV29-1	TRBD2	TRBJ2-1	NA	CSVAGGGWRGYNEQFF	TGCAGCGTTGCGGGGGGGGGCTGGAGGGGCTACAATGAGCAGTTCTTC
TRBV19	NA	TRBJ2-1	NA	CASSILGVYEQFF	TGTGCCAGTAGTATATTGGGTGTCTATGAGCAGTTCTTC
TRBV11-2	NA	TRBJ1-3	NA	CASSLVAGNTIYF	TGTGCCAGCAGCTTGGTAGCTGGAAACACCATATATTTT
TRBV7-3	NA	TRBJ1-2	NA	CASSLGRGSSGYTF	TGTGCCAGCAGCCTCGGTCGTGGTAGTTCTGGCTACACCTTC
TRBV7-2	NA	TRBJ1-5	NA	CASSSDRNQPQHF	TGTGCCAGCAGCTCAGACAGGAATCAGCCCCAGCATTTT
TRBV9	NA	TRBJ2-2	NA	CASSPAGSPSSNTGELFF	TGTGCCAGCAGCCCGGCGGGATCCCCCTCGTCGAACACCGGGGAGCTGTTTTTT
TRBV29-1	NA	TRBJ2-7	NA	CSVEDVGVSYEQYF	TGCAGCGTTGAAGACGTGGGGGTCTCCTACGAGCAGTACTTC
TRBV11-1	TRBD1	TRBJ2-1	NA	CASSSQGEASYNEQFF	TGTGCCAGCAGCTCACAGGGGGAAGCGTCCTACAATGAGCAGTTCTTC
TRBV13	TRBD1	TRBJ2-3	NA	CASSFGDRPSTDTQYF	TGTGCCAGCAGCTTCGGGGACAGGCCTAGCACAGATACGCAGTATTTT
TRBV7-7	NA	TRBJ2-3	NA	CASSSVGARDTQYF	TGTGCTAGCAGCTCAGTGGGGGCGAGAGATACGCAGTATTTT
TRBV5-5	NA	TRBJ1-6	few	CASSEGRHNSPLHF	TGTGCCAGCAGCGAGGGACGGCATAATTCACCCCTCCACTTT
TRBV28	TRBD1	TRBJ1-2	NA	CASSSRGQGSGYTF	TGTGCCAGCAGTTCAAGGGGACAGGGGTCGGGCTACACCTTC
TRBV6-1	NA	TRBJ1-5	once	CASSEGGPNQPQHF	TGTGCCAGCAGTGAAGGGGGACCCAATCAGCCCCAGCATTTT
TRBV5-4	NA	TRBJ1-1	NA	CASSFGGGDTEAFF	TGTGCCAGCAGCTTCGGAGGGGGGGATACTGAAGCTTTCTTT
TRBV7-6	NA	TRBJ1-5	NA	CASSLNGDSNQPQHF	TGTGCCAGCAGCTTAAATGGGGATAGCAATCAGCCCCAGCATTTT
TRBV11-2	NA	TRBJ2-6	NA	CASSLPLSHSGANVLTF	TGTGCCAGCAGCCTCCCGCTTTCCCATTCTGGGGCCAACGTCCTGACTTTC
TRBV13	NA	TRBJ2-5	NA	CASSLGELGVMKTQYF	TGTGCCAGCAGCTTAGGGGAACTAGGAGTTATGAAGACCCAGTACTTC
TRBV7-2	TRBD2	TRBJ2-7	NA	CASSLGAGVYEQYF	TGTGCCAGCAGCTTAGGAGCGGGGGTTTACGAGCAGTACTTC
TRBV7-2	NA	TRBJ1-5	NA	CASSLVLNSNQPQHF	TGTGCCAGCAGCTTAGTTCTCAATAGCAATCAGCCCCAGCATTTT
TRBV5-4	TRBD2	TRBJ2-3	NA	CASSLGLAGGNRLPDTQYF	TGTGCCAGCAGCCTTGGACTAGCGGGGGGGAACCGGCTTCCGGATACGCAGTATTTT
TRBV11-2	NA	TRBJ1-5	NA	CASSLDQRKGQHF	TGTGCCAGCAGCTTAGATCAACGGAAGGGCCAGCATTTT
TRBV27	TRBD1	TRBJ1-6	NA	CASSLGSGTGGDSPLHF	TGTGCCAGCAGTTTAGGATCCGGGACAGGGGGAGATTCACCCCTCCACTTT
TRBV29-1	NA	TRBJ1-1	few	CSVENGNTEAFF	TGCAGCGTTGAGAACGGGAACACTGAAGCTTTCTTT
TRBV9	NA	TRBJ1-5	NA	CASSVGPGERQPQHF	TGTGCCAGCAGCGTAGGTCCAGGGGAGCGTCAGCCCCAGCATTTT
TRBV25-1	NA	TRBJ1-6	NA	CASSRTAYNSPLHF	TGTGCCAGCAGTAGGACAGCGTATAATTCACCCCTCCACTTT
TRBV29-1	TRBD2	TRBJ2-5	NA	CSVRQSGGSIRETQYF	TGCAGCGTTCGGCAAAGCGGCGGGAGCATACGAGAGACCCAGTACTTC
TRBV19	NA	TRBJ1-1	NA	CASTLWGASPNTEAFF	TGTGCCAGTACCTTATGGGGCGCAAGCCCGAACACTGAAGCTTTCTTT
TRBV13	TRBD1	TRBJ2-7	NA	CASSLGTGAKYEQYF	TGTGCCAGCAGCCTCGGGACAGGGGCGAAGTACGAGCAGTACTTC
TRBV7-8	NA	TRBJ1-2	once	CASSPGGTTYGYTF	TGTGCCAGCAGCCCAGGAGGAACGACCTATGGCTACACCTTC
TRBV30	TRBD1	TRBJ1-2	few	CAWAYRTGSYGYTF	TGTGCCTGGGCATACCGGACAGGGTCCTATGGCTACACCTTC
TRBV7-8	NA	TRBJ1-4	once	CASSPWEAATNEKLFF	TGTGCCAGCAGCCCTTGGGAGGCTGCAACTAATGAAAAACTGTTTTTT
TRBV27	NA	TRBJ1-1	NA	CASSLKGHPTEAFF	TGTGCCAGCAGTTTGAAGGGGCACCCCACTGAAGCTTTCTTT
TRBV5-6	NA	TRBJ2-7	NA	CASSDGTSSYEQYF	TGTGCCAGCAGCGACGGGACTTCTTCCTACGAGCAGTACTTC